This T cell receptor beta chain derives from a study of neoadjuvant anti-PD-1 for oral cavity cancer. Study-level information: Around day 43, patients without progression received a fourth nivolumab dose before surgery.

CDR3 length: 15 residues. V lost 3 bases to trimming and J lost 4 bases; unmatched junction nucleotides: 7. CDR1 and CDR2 (germline): LNHDA, SQIVND (reference sequence). Points from the study as a whole: Greater tumor shrinkage accompanied bigger post-treatment sizes of preexisting clones.

Sequenced by immunoSEQ multiplex PCR; TCRdb stores in-frame clones only, minus some. The sample carries around 15,000 clones, around 40% recorded once. This clone was seen a few times. Antigen specificity is unknown. The time point denotes: after neoadjuvant nivolumab, at surgical resection. Stage II-IVA oral cavity squamous cell carcinoma was new and untreated by systemic or radiation therapy. The TCR was taken from a person aged 40 to 85 with oral cavity squamous cell carcinoma. The specimen comprised tumor tissue, sampled after nivolumab (anti-PD-1) treatment. The chain has TRBV19 and TRBJ1-2; 8 nucleotides align to TRBD1. The CDR3 sequence is CASSMRAGGSYGYTF. DNA of the CDR3: TGTGCCAGTAGTATGAGGGCAGGGGGCTCCTATGGCTACACCTTC.